What follows are 25 T cell receptor beta chains derived from one specimen sequenced in a study of T cells expressing NK-cell markers. TCRdb reprocessed the 5' RACE reads and keeps a single row for each CDR3 protein, giving no DNA. The sample table sets out 500,000 to 600,000 distinct CDR3 sequences. Sequencing was carried out using blood T cells: a sorted CD56 or NKG2C T cell subset, CD4+ or CD8+ T cells, or bulk PBMC T cells (not recorded which). The receptors originated from a man between 18 and 29 years old in good health.

The gene calls are TRBV7-2 and TRBJ1-6. There are 14 residues in the CDR3. From germline, CDR1 is SGHTA and CDR2 FQGNSA. The CDR3 spells CASSLGNSNSPLHF.

The rearrangement joins TRBV18 to TRBJ1-2; TCRdb picks TRBD1, but there is no DNA to check that call. The CDR3 consists of 12 residues. Germline V gene data show CDR1 as KGHSH and CDR2 as LQKENI. CDR3 sequence: CASQQDLYGYTF.

The V gene is TRBV6-1, the J gene TRBJ2-5; the TCRdb D gene call, TRBD2, has no DNA to confirm it. The length of the CDR3 is 16 residues. The V gene's germline CDR1 is MNHNS and CDR2 SASEGT. CDR3 protein: CASRVSGRGPQETQYF.

The chain links TRBV11-2 to TRBJ1-1; without DNA, the TCRdb call of TRBD1 cannot be checked. The V gene's germline CDR1 is SGHAT and CDR2 FQNNGV. This CDR3 is 15 amino acids long. This chain's CDR3 is CASSFPSRGNTEAFF.

J is TRBJ2-1 and V is TRBV29-1; TCRdb gives TRBD2 as the D gene, but with no DNA this cannot be confirmed. Germline V gene data show CDR1 as SQVTM and CDR2 as ANQGSEA. CDR3 length: 13 amino acids. Here the CDR3 reads CSVESRTMNEQFF.

V and J are TRBV11-2 and TRBJ2-1; TCRdb gives TRBD1 as the D gene, but with no DNA this cannot be confirmed. The CDR3 consists of 16 residues. The germline V gene has CDR1 SGHAT and CDR2 FQNNGV. The CDR3 protein is CASSPVSGTPYNEQFF.

The chain links TRBV5-6 to TRBJ2-3; TCRdb returns TRBD2, unconfirmable since there is no DNA. CDR3 length: 17 residues. Germline assignment: CDR1 SGHDT and CDR2 YYEEEE. This chain's CDR3 is CASSKTSGRDRGYTQYF.

The rearrangement links TRBV5-1 to TRBJ2-3; the TRBD1 assignment by TCRdb is unverifiable without DNA. The CDR3 runs 15 residues. Germline V CDR1 and CDR2: SGHRS, YFSETQ. The CDR3 reads CASSLRTGVTDTQYF.

The genes are TRBV24-1 and TRBJ2-2. The CDR3 loop spans 16 amino acids. From germline, CDR1 is KGHDR and CDR2 SFDVKD. The CDR3 sequence is CATSDADFSNTGELFF.

This rearrangement joins TRBV5-1 to TRBJ2-5; TCRdb's D call, TRBD1, is unchecked because there is no DNA. CDR1 is SGHRS and CDR2 is YFSETQ in the germline V gene. This CDR3 is 15 amino acids long. CDR3 residues: CASSLQGRQQETQYF.

The chain is built from TRBV12-3 or TRBV12-4 and TRBJ2-1; TCRdb picks TRBD1, but there is no DNA to check that call. The CDR3 extends over 16 amino acids. CDR3 sequence: CASSRYRDPNSNEQFF.

V usage is TRBV25-1 and J usage is TRBJ2-5; no DNA is available, so the TRBD2 call from TCRdb remains unchecked. CDR1 and CDR2 from the germline V gene are MGHDK and SYGVNS. The CDR3 is 15 residues long. The CDR3 is CASTLGGSGIKTQYF. Looking up the rest from reference TRBV25-1 and TRBJ2-5 gives the full variable domain: EADIYQTPRYLVIGTGKKITLECSQTMGHDKMYWYQQDPGMELHLIHYSYGVNSTEKGDLSSESTVSRIRTEHFPLTLESARPSHTSQYLCASTLGGSGIKTQYFGPGTRLLVL.

The chain carries TRBV7-9 and TRBJ2-5; TCRdb's D gene call, TRBD1, goes unchecked for lack of DNA. CDR1 and CDR2 (germline): SEHNR, FQNEAQ (reference sequence). The CDR3 extends over 13 amino acids. CDR3 residues: CATTRGVIETQYF.

V and J are TRBV20-1 and TRBJ1-5. The CDR3 totals 11 residues. Germline V gene sequence: CDR1 DFQATT, CDR2 SNEGSKA (reference sequence). The CDR3 here is CSARGTDAQHF.

V and J are TRBV5-1 and TRBJ2-1; lacking DNA, the TRBD2 call made by TCRdb goes unchecked. The germline gives CDR1 SGHRS, CDR2 YFSETQ. This CDR3 is 17 amino acids long. CDR3 sequence: CASSLMERERNYNEQFF.

This chain connects TRBV12-3 or TRBV12-4 to TRBJ2-1; TCRdb outputs TRBD2, but without DNA this stays unchecked. This CDR3 comprises 16 residues. The CDR3 here is CASSLPRAGGVNEQFF.

V is TRBV28 and J is TRBJ2-1; the TRBD2 assignment by TCRdb is unverifiable without DNA. In germline, CDR1 is MDHEN, CDR2 SYDVKM. CDR3 length equals 14 residues. This CDR3 reads CASLKAGAFNEQFF.

This chain links TRBV14 with TRBJ2-2. CDR1 is SGHDN, CDR2 FVKESK, per germline. The CDR3 runs 13 residues. CDR3 loop: CASTLANTGELFF.

The V call is TRBV18, the J call TRBJ2-7; TCRdb's assignment of TRBD2 cannot be checked, as there is no DNA. The CDR3 covers 15 residues. Germline V CDR1 and CDR2: KGHSH, LQKENI. CDR3 in amino acids: CASSPFRAEFYEQYF. Full variable domain (missing parts from reference TRBV18 and TRBJ2-7): NAGVMQNPRHLVRRRGQEARLRCSPMKGHSHVYWYRQLPEEGLKFMVYLQKENIIDESGMPKERFSAEFPKEGPSILRIQQVVRGDSAAYFCASSPFRAEFYEQYFGPGTRLTVT.

The chain carries TRBV5-1 and TRBJ2-1. Germline CDR1 and CDR2: SGHRS and YFSETQ. The CDR3 sequence is 12 residues long. The CDR3 loop reads CASQSSYNEQFF.

This chain links TRBV6-5 with TRBJ2-5; TCRdb returns TRBD2, unconfirmable since there is no DNA. Germline CDR1 reads MNHEY; CDR2 reads SVGAGI. This CDR3 is 15 amino acids long. The CDR3 spells CASRYSQLAQETQYF.

The chain recombines TRBV20-1 with TRBJ2-7; with no DNA, the TCRdb D assignment of TRBD2 cannot be verified. CDR3 length: 13 residues. CDR1 and CDR2 (germline): DFQATT, SNEGSKA (reference sequence). This CDR3 reads CSARGGGKHEQYF.

The gene calls are TRBV7-2 and TRBJ2-2. Per germline, CDR1 SGHTA and CDR2 FQGNSA. There are 16 residues in the CDR3. The CDR3 sequence: CASSPRIFGNTGELFF.

The genes are TRBV10-3 and TRBJ2-4; TCRdb's D gene call, TRBD2, goes unchecked for lack of DNA. Germline CDR1 and CDR2: ENHRY and SYGVKD. The CDR3 runs 17 residues. The chain's CDR3 is CATGVGLATLTKNIQYF.

This rearrangement joins TRBV20-1 to TRBJ1-1. The CDR3 has 11 residues. Germline CDR1 is DFQATT and CDR2 is SNEGSKA (reference sequence). CDR3 region: CSASDSREAFF.